This TCR beta chain was recorded in a study of CD8 T cells in Susac syndrome. Regarding the study as a whole: It was acknowledged in the study that its TCR sequencing and HLA analysis involved a relatively small number of individuals.

Comment on this clonotype: Its target is not known.

Reverse transcription used about 0.45 to 1 ug RNA and random hexamers. TCR beta CDR3 was amplified by immunoSEQ multiplex PCR. This amplification extended across 54 Vbeta and 13 Jbeta segments. TCRdb reanalysed the immunoSEQ multiplex PCR reads using MiXCR and keeps one entry per CDR3 protein. Among 150,000 to 200,000 distinct CDR3 sequences listed, under 95% were seen once. Sequencing of TCR beta was performed on blood CD8+ and CD4+ T cells. The controls, all healthy donors, were matched for age and sex. CDR1 is DFQATT and CDR2 is SNEGSKA in the germline V gene (reference sequence). V gave up 0 bases and J gave up 6 bases; unmatched junction bases: 5. CDR3 size: 14 residues.

This rearrangement joins TRBV20-1 to TRBJ1-2; 9 bases are shared with TRBD1. This clonotype was sampled from a human donor in good health. The sample consisted of CD4+ T cells from PBMCs. CDR3 sequence reads: CSAREGQGRDGYTF. DNA of the CDR3: TGCAGTGCTAGAGAGGGACAGGGTAGGGATGGCTACACCTTC.